The subject of this entry is one TCR beta chain. The CDR3 is 16 amino acids. V was shortened by 0 bases and J by 2 bases, with 12 bases between the two germline ends. The germline gives CDR1 SGHAT, CDR2 FQNNGV. Measured with immunoSEQ multiplex PCR; TCRdb has only the in-frame clones, and not every one. The sample consists of around 130,000 clones, around 88% of them appearing once. The data derive from a study of blood T cell repertoires in COVID-19. For the study at large: The analysed material was cDNA or gDNA that came from T cells, B-cell-depleted T cells, or PBMCs.

Material for sequencing was peripheral blood. This sequence joins TRBV11-2 and TRBJ2-3; D uncertain. The clonotype originates from a man aged 50-60 years with active or convalescent COVID-19. For the CDR3, the DNA is TGTGCCAGCAGCTTAGAGTGGGTGGGCAACACAGATACGCAGTATTTT. Protein: CASSLEWVGNTDTQYF.